The clone carrying this TCR beta chain was counted ten times or more. Its specificity is not known. Between the trimmed V and J ends, which lost 6 bases and 4 bases, there was a span of 21 bases. This CDR3 comprises 15 residues. Germline values: CDR1 DFQATT, CDR2 SNEGSKA (reference sequence). This specimen comes from a study of CD8 T cells in ankylosing spondylitis. Whole-study results and caveats: Roughly eight highly homologous variants made up a TCR beta motif, and this motif appeared characteristic of ankylosing spondylitis blood.

TCRdb called the 5' RACE reads again in MiXCR, with one record for every CDR3 protein. This table has roughly 490,000 distinct CDR3 sequences, about 5.4% appearing once. The clonotype comes from a male donor with ankylosing spondylitis. The chain carries TRBV20-1 and TRBJ1-2; maybe TRBD1 (5 bases). The sample taken for sequencing was blood, either unsorted or a sorted T cell fraction (not recorded which). The CDR3 reads CSAPGEGESGYGYTF. The CDR3 DNA reads TGCAGTGCCCCCGGGGAAGGGGAGTCAGGCTATGGCTACACCTTC.